This entry lists 10 T cell receptor beta chains sequenced from one sample in a study of blood T cell repertoires in COVID-19. Clones were read by immunoSEQ multiplex PCR, and TCRdb kept only the in-frame ones, dropping some. This sample has roughly 24,000 clones, with just over 85% found just once. The specimen was peripheral blood. These receptors were collected from a woman of 80 years or more with acute or convalescent COVID-19.

This chain links TRBV10-3 with TRBJ1-2; 11 nucleotides align to TRBD1. There are 18 residues in the CDR3. The V gene's germline CDR1 is ENHRY and CDR2 SYGVKD. The CDR3 is CATADPGTGGYWAYGYTF. CDR3 coding DNA: TGTGCGACCGCCGACCCCGGGACAGGGGGTTATTGGGCGTATGGCTACACCTTC.

This clone has just a few counts. This chain connects TRBV6-2 or TRBV6-3 to TRBJ2-1; a possible D gene is TRBD2 (6 bases). Trimming stripped 0 bases from V and 0 bases from J, with 12 bases between. Germline values: CDR1 MNHEY, CDR2 SVGEGT. This CDR3 spans 17 amino acids. CDR3 loop: CASSYSESSASYNEQFF. The CDR3 DNA sequence: TGTGCCAGCAGTTACTCCGAATCTAGCGCCTCCTACAATGAGCAGTTCTTC.

The chain joins TRBV7-2 to TRBJ2-1, with 9 bases lining up with TRBD2. Germline lookup yields CDR1 SGHTA and CDR2 FQGNSA. The CDR3 has 16 residues. The trim removed 1 base at V and 5 bases at J, leaving 6 bases unmatched. The DNA of the CDR3 is TGTGCCAGCAGCTTAGGGAAACTAGCGGGTAACAATGAGCAGTTCTTC. This codes for CASSLGKLAGNNEQFF.

The chain couples TRBV6-6 to TRBJ1-1; no firm D call. CDR3 length: 11 amino acids. With 7 bases removed from V and 5 bases from J, the gap between germline ends came to 8 bases. Looked up from germline, CDR1 is MNHNY and CDR2 is SVGAGI (reference sequence). The CDR3, as DNA: TGTGCCAGCAACGTCCGGACTGAAGCTTTCTTT. It yields the protein CASNVRTEAFF.

This clone has a handful of counts. The V call is TRBV2, the J call TRBJ1-1; possibly TRBD1 for D (6 bases). CDR1 and CDR2 from the germline V gene are SNHLY and FYNNEI. The CDR3 is 14 amino acids. The V end lost 4 bases, the J end lost 1 base, and 10 bases lay between the germline ends. CDR3 sequence (DNA): TGTGCCAGCAGTGGCCCACAGGGGAACACTGAAGCTTTCTTT. Its protein is CASSGPQGNTEAFF. Looking up the rest from reference TRBV2 and TRBJ1-1 gives the full variable domain: EPEVTQTPSHQVTQMGQEVILRCVPISNHLYFYWYRQILGQKVEFLVSFYNNEISEKSEIFDDQFSVERPDGSNFTLKIRSTKLEDSAMYFCASSGPQGNTEAFFGQGTRLTVV.

V gene TRBV19 combines with J gene TRBJ2-3, with TRBD2 matching 7 bases. This CDR3 has 14 residues. Trimming cost V 7 bases and J 3 bases; bases outside gene matches: 7. Germline V CDR1 and CDR2: LNHDA, SQIVND (reference sequence). CDR3 sequence: CASNKRGLTDTQYF. The CDR3 DNA is TGTGCCAGTAATAAGCGGGGCCTTACAGATACGCAGTATTTT.

The chain joins TRBV2 to TRBJ2-3, with unresolved D. Germline CDR1 is SNHLY and CDR2 is FYNNEI. V was clipped by 2 bases and J by 6 bases, with 3 bases between them. This CDR3 is built from 11 residues. DNA of the CDR3: TGTGCCAGCAGTGAACTCGATACGCAGTATTTT. Translation gives CASSELDTQYF. The variable domain in full, with the rest retrieved from reference TRBV2 and TRBJ2-3, is EPEVTQTPSHQVTQMGQEVILRCVPISNHLYFYWYRQILGQKVEFLVSFYNNEISEKSEIFDDQFSVERPDGSNFTLKIRSTKLEDSAMYFCASSELDTQYFGPGTRLTVL.

V gene TRBV11-2 combines with J gene TRBJ2-6; perhaps TRBD2 as D (6 bases). Trimming pared 5 bases from V and 4 bases from J, leaving 15 bases between. This CDR3 has 16 amino acids. Germline V gene lookup returns CDR1 SGHAT and CDR2 FQNNGV. The CDR3 spells CASSPLGTSGANVLTF. The DNA of the CDR3 is TGTGCCAGCAGCCCACTCGGGACTTCCGGGGCCAACGTCCTGACTTTC. Supplemented by reference TRBV11-2 and TRBJ2-6, the full variable domain reads EAGVAQSPRYKIIEKRQSVAFWCNPISGHATLYWYQQILGQGPKLLIQFQNNGVVDDSQLPKDRFSAERLKGVDSTLKIQPAKLEDSAVYLCASSPLGTSGANVLTFGAGSRLTVL.

This chain links TRBV5-5 with TRBJ2-1; D not resolved. V lost 2 bases and J 10 bases, leaving 16 bases between the germline ends. The germline V gene has CDR1 SGHKS and CDR2 YYEKEE (reference sequence). The CDR3 contains 14 residues. The CDR3 loop is CASSLYRESSEQFF. In nucleotides, the CDR3 is TGTGCCAGCAGCTTATACCGAGAGAGCTCGGAGCAGTTCTTC.

V usage is TRBV7-2 and J usage is TRBJ2-3; D might be TRBD2 (6 bases). The CDR3 is 13 residues long. V was trimmed by 2 bases and J by 4 bases, leaving 7 bases between them. CDR1 and CDR2 from the germline V gene are SGHTA and FQGNSA. The CDR3 DNA reads as TGTGCCAGCAGCTTATGGAGGGCAGATACGCAGTATTTT. This translates into CASSLWRADTQYF.